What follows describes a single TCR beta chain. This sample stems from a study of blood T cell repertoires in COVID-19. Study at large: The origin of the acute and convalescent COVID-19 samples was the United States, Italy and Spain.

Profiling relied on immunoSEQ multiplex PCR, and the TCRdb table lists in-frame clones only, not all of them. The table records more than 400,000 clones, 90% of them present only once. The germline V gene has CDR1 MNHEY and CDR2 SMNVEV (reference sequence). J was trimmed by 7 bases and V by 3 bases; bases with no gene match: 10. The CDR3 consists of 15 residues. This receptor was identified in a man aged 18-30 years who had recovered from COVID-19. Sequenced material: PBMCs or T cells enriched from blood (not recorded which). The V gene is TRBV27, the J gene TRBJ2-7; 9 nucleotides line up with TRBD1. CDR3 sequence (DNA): TGTGCCAGCAGTTTCCTCGCGGGACAGGGCGGGGAGCAGTACTTC. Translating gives CASSFLAGQGGEQYF.